This T cell receptor (beta chain) is drawn from a study of identical twins. Study observations and caveats: Insertions ran lower in abundant cord blood beta clonotypes, though not in memory repertoires. Out-of-frame beta chain sequences displayed weaker excess sharing between twins. Sequences that were out-of-frame, alpha and twin-shared displayed an excess of low generation probability.

The CDR3 length is 15 residues. Germline V gives CDR1 KGHSH, CDR2 LQKENI. With 8 bases clipped from V and 3 bases from J, the junction kept 9 bases outside the gene matches. This clonotype has at least ten counts. Its antigen is not known. TCRdb independently ran MiXCR on the 5' RACE reads; one entry per CDR3 protein. The sample carries more than 350,000 distinct CDR3 sequences, around 9% recorded once. Every one of the donors was a healthy Caucasian. V is TRBV18 and J is TRBJ2-3; 9 nucleotides align to TRBD1. The TCR originated in a woman in her forties or fifties in good health. The sample comprised naive T cells sorted from blood. This chain's CDR3 is CASLPGQGTTDTQYF. The CDR3 DNA follows: TGTGCCAGCCTCCCGGGACAGGGAACGACAGATACGCAGTATTTT.